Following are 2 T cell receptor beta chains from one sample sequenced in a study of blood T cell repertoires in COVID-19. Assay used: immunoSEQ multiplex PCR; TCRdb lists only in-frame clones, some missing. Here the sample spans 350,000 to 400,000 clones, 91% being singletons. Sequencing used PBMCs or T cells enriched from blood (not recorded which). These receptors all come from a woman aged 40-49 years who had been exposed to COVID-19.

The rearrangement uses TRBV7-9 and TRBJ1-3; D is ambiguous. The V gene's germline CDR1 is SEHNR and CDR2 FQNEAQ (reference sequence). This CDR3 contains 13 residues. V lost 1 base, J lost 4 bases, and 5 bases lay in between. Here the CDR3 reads CASSLDSGNTIYF. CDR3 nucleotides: TGTGCCAGCAGCTTAGACTCCGGAAACACCATATATTTT.

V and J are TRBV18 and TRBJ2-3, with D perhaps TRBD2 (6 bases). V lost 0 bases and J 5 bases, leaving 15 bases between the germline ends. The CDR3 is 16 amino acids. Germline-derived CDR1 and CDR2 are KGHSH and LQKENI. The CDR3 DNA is TGTGCCAGCTCACCACCGCGGGGCCAGGGTGAAGATACGCAGTATTTT. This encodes CASSPPRGQGEDTQYF.